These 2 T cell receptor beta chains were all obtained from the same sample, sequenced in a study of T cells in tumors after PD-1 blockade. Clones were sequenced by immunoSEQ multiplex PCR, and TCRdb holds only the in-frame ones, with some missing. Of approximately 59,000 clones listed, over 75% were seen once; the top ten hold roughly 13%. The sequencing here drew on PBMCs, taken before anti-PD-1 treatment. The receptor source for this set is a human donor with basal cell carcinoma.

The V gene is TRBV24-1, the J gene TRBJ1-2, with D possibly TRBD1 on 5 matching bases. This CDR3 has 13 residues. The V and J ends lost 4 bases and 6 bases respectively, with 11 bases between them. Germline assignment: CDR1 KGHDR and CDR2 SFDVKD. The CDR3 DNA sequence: TGTGCCACCAGTGAGGGGCGGTTCGATGGCTACACCTTC. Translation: CATSEGRFDGYTF.

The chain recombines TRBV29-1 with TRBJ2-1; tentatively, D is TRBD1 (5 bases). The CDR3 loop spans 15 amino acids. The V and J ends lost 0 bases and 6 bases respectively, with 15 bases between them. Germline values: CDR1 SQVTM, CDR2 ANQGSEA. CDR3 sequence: CSVEDRGVGTNEQFF. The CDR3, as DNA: TGCAGCGTTGAAGATAGGGGTGTAGGTACCAATGAGCAGTTCTTC.